The 30 T cell receptor beta chains listed next were all sequenced from one sample in a study of cytomegalovirus exposure and HLA in healthy donors. The PCR made use of 60 Vbeta and 13 Jbeta primers. The protocol was immunoSEQ multiplex PCR, while the TCRdb copy is restricted to in-frame clones and leaves out a portion. In the table there are roughly 70,000 clones, around 87% of which are singletons. Specimen: PBMCs. The receptors were gathered from a woman in her 30s in good health and CMV-seropositive.

The genes are TRBV30 and TRBJ1-1, with a weak D call TRBD1 (5 bases). Per germline, CDR1 GTSNPN and CDR2 SVGIG (reference sequence). This CDR3 contains 14 residues. Between the trimmed V and J ends, which lost 1 base and 4 bases, there was a span of 13 bases. CDR3 bases: TGTGCCTGGAGTGGCAGGGCCTTGAGCACTGAAGCTTTCTTT. This codes for CAWSGRALSTEAFF. Full variable domain (rest looked up from reference TRBV30 and TRBJ1-1): SQTIHQWPATLVQPVGSPLSLECTVEGTSNPNLYWYRQAAGRGLQLLFYSVGIGQISSEVPQNLSASRPQDRQFILSSKKLLLSDSGFYLCAWSGRALSTEAFFGQGTRLTVV.

This clone was seen a few times. The chain couples TRBV7-9 to TRBJ2-5, with 8 bases that match TRBD1. J lost 7 bases, V lost 7 bases, and 5 bases had no gene match. The germline V gene encodes CDR1 SEHNR and CDR2 FQNEAQ (reference sequence). The CDR3 runs to 12 residues. The CDR3 sequence: CASMTGDRTQYF. The CDR3 DNA reads as TGTGCCAGCATGACAGGGGATAGGACCCAGTACTTC.

The rearrangement links TRBV2 to TRBJ1-1; possibly TRBD1 for D (6 bases). CDR3 length: 15 amino acids. Germline V gene data show CDR1 as SNHLY and CDR2 as FYNNEI. V was clipped by 4 bases and J by 4 bases, with 16 bases between them. The CDR3 sequence is CASSGNRVGFTEAFF. CDR3 nucleotides: TGTGCCAGCAGTGGAAACAGGGTAGGTTTCACTGAAGCTTTCTTT.

This clone was picked up one time. The chain carries TRBV7-9 and TRBJ2-7; a weak D match, TRBD2 (5 bases). Trimming shortened V by 4 bases and J by 3 bases, and 25 bases separated the two germline ends. The CDR3 extends over 18 amino acids. Germline-derived CDR1 and CDR2 are SEHNR and FQNEAQ (reference sequence). The CDR3 region is CASSSSSSKAADYYEQYF. The CDR3 DNA reads TGTGCCAGCAGCTCTTCCTCCTCTAAAGCGGCCGATTACTACGAGCAGTACTTC.

The V call is TRBV10-2, the J call TRBJ2-7, with TRBD2 as a possible D gene (5 bases). With 0 bases removed from V and 3 bases from J, the gap between germline ends came to 15 bases. This CDR3 spans 16 amino acids. CDR1 is WSHSY, CDR2 SAAADI, per germline. This CDR3 reads CASSESRGPDYYEQYF. CDR3 nucleotides: TGCGCCAGCAGTGAGTCTCGCGGGCCGGATTACTACGAGCAGTACTTC.

The genes are TRBV5-1 and TRBJ2-5; 13 bases fit TRBD2. CDR1 and CDR2 (germline): SGHRS, YFSETQ. Unmatched junction bases numbered 10, after V lost 0 bases and J lost 5 bases. The CDR3 is 18 residues long. CDR3 loop: CASSLGLAGGPGYETQYF. The CDR3 nucleotides read TGCGCCAGCAGCTTGGGACTAGCGGGAGGCCCCGGGTACGAGACCCAGTACTTC.

V gene TRBV10-3 combines with J gene TRBJ2-3; D remains unclear. This CDR3 is 10 amino acids long. Trimming took off 6 bases at V and 5 bases at J, with 3 bases between the two ends. CDR1 and CDR2 from the germline V gene are ENHRY and SYGVKD. The CDR3 protein is CAISQDTQYF. Here the CDR3 DNA reads TGTGCCATCAGCCAAGATACGCAGTATTTT.

The chain combines TRBV6-5 with TRBJ2-7; a possible D gene is TRBD2 (5 bases). V lost 4 bases to trimming and J lost 6 bases, with 16 bases between them. CDR3 length: 14 amino acids. From germline, CDR1 is MNHEY and CDR2 SVGAGI. DNA for the CDR3: TGTGCCAGCAGTTTTACCGGGGTCACGCGCGAGCAGTACTTC. It specifies CASSFTGVTREQYF.

The chain couples TRBV27 to TRBJ1-4, with 8 bases that match TRBD1. J was trimmed by 9 bases and V by 2 bases; bases with no gene match: 8. CDR3 length: 15 residues. Germline CDR1 and CDR2: MNHEY and SMNVEV (reference sequence). The CDR3: CASSLERGDRQKLFF. The CDR3 DNA reads as TGTGCCAGCAGTTTAGAACGCGGGGACAGGCAAAAACTGTTTTTT.

This chain connects TRBV15 to TRBJ2-5; D gene uncertain. The CDR3 extends over 14 amino acids. The ends were cut back, 1 base at V and 5 bases at J, with 11 bases in the middle. The V gene's germline CDR1 is LNHNV and CDR2 YYDKDF (reference sequence). CDR3 protein: CATSRGLSQETQYF. The DNA of the CDR3 is TGTGCCACCAGCAGAGGACTCTCTCAGGAGACCCAGTACTTC.

This clone occurred once. The chain joins TRBV29-1 to TRBJ1-2; TRBD1 matches at 8 bases. Germline V CDR1 and CDR2: SQVTM, ANQGSEA. After removal of 5 bases from V and 4 bases from J, the junction contained 6 bases not matched to a gene. The CDR3 is 13 residues long. CDR3 residues: CSVRTGSSYGYTF. CDR3 DNA sequence: TGCAGCGTTAGGACAGGGTCCAGCTATGGCTACACCTTC.

This clone is a singleton in its sample. The chain links TRBV19 to TRBJ2-1; 9 bases are shared with TRBD2. J lost 2 bases, V lost 3 bases, and 8 bases had no gene match. The germline V gene encodes CDR1 LNHDA and CDR2 SQIVND (reference sequence). This CDR3 is 17 amino acids long. The CDR3 bases are TGTGCCAGTAGTATGGAAGGTAGCGGGAGACCCTACAATGAGCAGTTCTTC. It yields the protein CASSMEGSGRPYNEQFF.

V usage is TRBV28 and J usage is TRBJ2-1; 12 bases align to TRBD1. Trimming took 3 bases from V and 5 from J; bases not matched to a gene: 2. Germline V lookup: CDR1 MDHEN, CDR2 SYDVKM. CDR3 size: 15 residues. The CDR3 here is CASSFGTGGHNEQFF. CDR3 nucleotide sequence: TGTGCCAGCAGTTTCGGGACAGGGGGCCACAATGAGCAGTTCTTC. Drawing the rest from reference TRBV28 and TRBJ2-1, the complete variable domain is DVKVTQSSRYLVKRTGEKVFLECVQDMDHENMFWYRQDPGLGLRLIYFSYDVKMKEKGDIPEGYSVSREKKERFSLILESASTNQTSMYLCASSFGTGGHNEQFFGPGTRLTVL.

The count of this clone is one. The V and J genes are TRBV18 and TRBJ2-1, with 7 bases matching TRBD1. Germline values: CDR1 KGHSH, CDR2 LQKENI. V gave up 3 bases and J gave up 8 bases; unmatched junction bases: 10. CDR3 length: 15 amino acids. CDR3 sequence reads: CASSPRQGSDDEQFF. The CDR3 nucleotides read TGTGCCAGCTCACCGCGACAGGGTTCCGACGATGAGCAGTTCTTC.

The V gene is TRBV10-3, the J gene TRBJ1-3, with 9 bases that match TRBD1. The CDR3 is 15 residues long. Trimming took 6 bases from V and 1 from J; bases not matched to a gene: 4. From germline, CDR1 is ENHRY and CDR2 SYGVKD. The CDR3 DNA is TGTGCCATCAGGACAGGGGGGAGGTCTGGAAACACCATATATTTT. Protein product: CAIRTGGRSGNTIYF.

CDR3 protein: CATRQGITLHF. The CDR3 nucleotides are TGTGCCACAAGACAGGGAATCACCCTCCACTTT. The J gene is TRBJ1-6, the V gene TRBV19; the match to TRBD1 covers 7 bases. Germline V gene sequence: CDR1 LNHDA, CDR2 SQIVND (reference sequence). V was clipped by 10 bases and J by 14 bases; unmatched bases: 8. The CDR3 consists of 11 residues.

The rearrangement links TRBV5-1 to TRBJ1-2; the match to TRBD1 covers 12 bases. The trim removed 3 bases at V and 8 bases at J, leaving 14 bases unmatched. CDR1 and CDR2 from the germline V gene are SGHRS and YFSETQ. The CDR3 runs 17 residues. Written as DNA, the CDR3 is TGCGCCAGCAGCTCTCCAACCGGGACAGGGGGCTCGGGAGGCTACACCTTC. It encodes CASSSPTGTGGSGGYTF.

V usage is TRBV9 and J usage is TRBJ2-1, with D unclear. The CDR3 is made up of 12 amino acids. CDR1 is SGDLS, CDR2 YYNGEE, per germline. Trimming shortened V by 4 bases and J by 8 bases, and 10 bases separated the two germline ends. The DNA of the CDR3 is TGTGCCAGCAGCTCCCTGGGCCATGAGCAGTTCTTC. Its protein product is CASSSLGHEQFF.

The gene calls are TRBV5-6 and TRBJ1-3; D call uncertain. The V gene's germline CDR1 is SGHDT and CDR2 YYEEEE. This CDR3 spans 14 amino acids. V was clipped by 0 bases and J by 0 bases, with 4 bases between them. CDR3: CASSLGSSGNTIYF. In DNA, the CDR3 is TGTGCCAGCAGCTTGGGGAGCTCTGGAAACACCATATATTTT.

V gene TRBV10-1 combines with J gene TRBJ2-3; 7 nucleotides align to TRBD1. The V segment lost 6 bases and the J segment 1 base; nucleotides outside the gene matches: 1. This CDR3 is built from 13 residues. The germline V gene has CDR1 WNHNN and CDR2 SYGVQD (reference sequence). Here the CDR3 reads CASSDRGTDTQYF. CDR3 coding DNA: TGCGCCAGCAGCGACAGGGGCACAGATACGCAGTATTTT.

The chain has TRBV7-2 and TRBJ2-3, with TRBD2 matching over 11 bases. Germline trimming cut 6 bases from V and 5 bases from J; bases unmatched to any gene: 10. CDR3 length equals 16 residues. Germline V gene data show CDR1 as SGHTA and CDR2 as FQGNSA. The CDR3 sequence is CASSPRSGRVRDTQYF. The CDR3 nucleotides read TGTGCCAGCAGTCCGCGTAGCGGGAGGGTCAGAGATACGCAGTATTTT.

V gene TRBV29-1 combines with J gene TRBJ2-7, with D perhaps TRBD1 (6 bases). The CDR3 runs 13 residues. Germline lookup yields CDR1 SQVTM and CDR2 ANQGSEA. V was cut by 5 bases and J by 0 bases, with 11 bases left in between. CDR3 loop: CSVRTDSSYEQYF. The CDR3, as DNA: TGCAGCGTTAGGACGGACAGCTCCTACGAGCAGTACTTC.

With respect to this clone: The junction differs from germline at one of its ends, possibly a read error. The chain recombines TRBV7-2 with TRBJ2-5; maybe TRBD2 (6 bases). The CDR3 is made up of 15 amino acids. Germline CDR1 and CDR2: SGHTA and FQGNSA. This CDR3 is CASRLAVLSQETQYF. CDR3 in DNA: TGTGCCAGCAGGTTAGCGGTCCTAAGCCAAGAGACCCAGTACTTC. The entire variable domain, with the rest obtained from reference TRBV7-2 and TRBJ2-5, is as follows: GAGVSQSPSNKVTEKGKDVELRCDPISGHTALYWYRQSLGQGLEFLIYFQGNSAPDKSGLPSDRFSAERTGGSVSTLTIQRTQQEDSAVYLCASRLAVLSQETQYFGPGTRLLVL.

The chain combines TRBV27 with TRBJ2-1, with 8 bases matching TRBD2. V shed 6 bases and J 1 base; nucleotides not matched to a gene: 11. CDR3 length: 17 amino acids. CDR1 and CDR2 (germline): MNHEY, SMNVEV (reference sequence). The CDR3 nucleotides are TGTGCCAGCAGCCTATCCAACCGGGGGGGATCCTACAATGAGCAGTTCTTC. Translation gives CASSLSNRGGSYNEQFF.

This sequence joins TRBV5-1 and TRBJ2-7, with D perhaps matching TRBD2 (7 bases). CDR3 length equals 14 residues. V was trimmed by 3 bases and J by 2 bases, leaving 12 bases between them. Germline loops: CDR1 SGHRS, CDR2 YFSETQ. CDR3 nucleotides: TGCGCCAGCAGCTACAGGGAGGGCCCCTACGAGCAGTACTTC. Protein: CASSYREGPYEQYF.

J is TRBJ1-5 and V is TRBV5-1; 7 nucleotides align to TRBD1. CDR3 length: 18 residues. In germline, CDR1 is SGHRS, CDR2 YFSETQ. V shed 7 bases, J shed 1 base, and the junction held 17 bases outside the gene matches. CDR3 region: CASSPGQTLQGSNQPQHF. In DNA, the CDR3 is TGCGCCAGCTCTCCGGGACAGACCTTACAAGGAAGCAATCAGCCCCAGCATTTT.

This chain connects TRBV11-2 to TRBJ2-2; TRBD1 aligns across 10 bases. CDR1 and CDR2 (germline): SGHAT, FQNNGV. Trimming cost V 2 bases and J 4 bases; bases outside gene matches: 10. The CDR3 is made up of 18 amino acids. Here the CDR3 DNA reads TGTGCCAGCAGCTTACTTTACTCGGGACAGGGGTTCACCGGGGAGCTGTTTTTT. As protein: CASSLLYSGQGFTGELFF.

This chain joins TRBV28 and TRBJ2-7, with TRBD2 matching 9 bases. Losses at the gene ends were 6 bases for V and 3 bases for J; bases not matched to a gene: 3. Germline V gene data show CDR1 as MDHEN and CDR2 as SYDVKM. The CDR3 length is 13 residues. CDR3 DNA: TGTGCCAGCAGGGTGACTAGCGGCTACGAGCAGTACTTC. It is translated as CASRVTSGYEQYF.

The chain couples TRBV6-1 to TRBJ2-7; D unclear. Deletions cut 4 bases from V and 2 bases from J, with 9 bases between. Germline V lookup: CDR1 MNHNS, CDR2 SASEGT. The CDR3 extends over 13 amino acids. CDR3 DNA: TGTGCCAGCAGTGGGTTCGAGGCCTACGAGCAGTACTTC. Encoded protein: CASSGFEAYEQYF.

The chain couples TRBV5-5 to TRBJ2-5; D not resolved. CDR3 length: 14 residues. Trimming shortened V by 0 bases and J by 2 bases, and 8 bases separated the two germline ends. Germline values: CDR1 SGHKS, CDR2 YYEKEE (reference sequence). As DNA, the CDR3 is TGTGCCAGCAGCTTGGTTACTCCACAAGAGACCCAGTACTTC. Residues: CASSLVTPQETQYF.